One and the same sample provided the 10 T cell receptor beta chains below, sequenced in a study of T cell repertoires in ileal Crohn's disease. Time point in this sample: neoterminal ileum biopsy at postoperative endoscopy, about 6 months after surgery. Libraries were prepared by immunoSEQ multiplex PCR; TCRdb keeps only in-frame clonotypes and omits some of them. The sample has roughly 62,000 clones, approximately 91% seen once; the top ten hold about 2.1%. Sequenced material: ileal tissue. These TCRs come from an adult with Crohn's disease.

The rearrangement uses TRBV25-1 and TRBJ1-1; TRBD1 matches 7 bases. The junction had 6 bases not matched to a gene; V was cut back by 8 bases and J by 0 bases. The CDR3 is 14 residues long. CDR1 MGHDK and CDR2 SYGVNS come from the germline V gene. The CDR3 loop is CASRDSHMNTEAFF. The CDR3 region has the DNA TGTGCCAGCCGGGACAGCCACATGAACACTGAAGCTTTCTTT.

Notes on this clone: A junction boundary mismatches the germline segment, possibly from a read error. This sequence joins TRBV2 and TRBJ2-4; tentatively, D is TRBD2 (6 bases). This CDR3 contains 11 residues. Germline assignment: CDR1 SNHLY and CDR2 FYNNEI. The CDR3 protein is CASTDPGLLIF. CDR3 in DNA: TGTGCCAGCACAGACCCGGGACTCCTTATATTC.

This clone has a single count. The rearrangement joins TRBV5-1 to TRBJ2-5; tentative D call: TRBD2 (5 bases). CDR3 length: 13 amino acids. From germline, CDR1 is SGHRS and CDR2 YFSETQ. The CDR3 reads CAEGTGEGETQYF. CDR3 coding DNA: TGCGCAGAAGGTACCGGCGAGGGAGAGACCCAGTACTTC.

The chain recombines TRBV7-2 with TRBJ2-7; tentative D call: TRBD2 (6 bases). V lost 3 bases to trimming and J lost 0 bases, with 21 bases between them. The CDR3 loop spans 18 amino acids. Per the germline V gene, CDR1 is SGHTA and CDR2 is FQGNSA. Here the CDR3 reads CASSLGLSGDVSSYEQYF. DNA of the CDR3: TGTGCCAGCAGCTTGGGACTTAGCGGCGACGTTAGCTCCTACGAGCAGTACTTC.

The chain recombines TRBV2 with TRBJ1-2; TRBD1 might be the D (5 bases). This CDR3 region has 14 residues. The germline CDR1 and CDR2 sequences are SNHLY and FYNNEI. Trimming stripped 6 bases from V and 7 bases from J, with 18 bases between. Written as DNA, the CDR3 is TGTGCCAGCAGCCCGGGACTTTCGAAGCCTGGCTACACCTTC. It yields the protein CASSPGLSKPGYTF.

The CDR3: CASSIFRGGSYNEQFF. The CDR3 region has the DNA TGTGCCAGCAGCATTTTCCGGGGTGGCTCCTACAATGAGCAGTTCTTC. The V call is TRBV7-3, the J call TRBJ2-1, with D tentatively TRBD2 (5 bases). CDR1 is SGHTA and CDR2 is FQGTGA in the germline V gene. V lost 5 bases to trimming and J lost 0 bases, with 14 bases between them. The CDR3 is made up of 16 amino acids.

The chain employs TRBV4-1 and TRBJ2-7; TRBD2 matches 16 bases. The CDR3 extends over 18 amino acids. CDR1 MGHRA and CDR2 YSYEKL come from the germline V gene. V lost 5 bases to trimming and J lost 3 bases; unmatched junction nucleotides: 10. CDR3 DNA sequence: TGCGCCAGCAGCTTGGGACTAGCGGGAGGGCCGTCAGACTACGAGCAGTACTTC. This sequence encodes CASSLGLAGGPSDYEQYF.

As regards this clone: The junction departs from germline at one end; a sequencing error may be responsible. The chain joins TRBV6-6 to TRBJ1-1; the D gene is possibly TRBD1 (6 bases). This CDR3 contains 15 residues. CDR1 MNHNY and CDR2 SVGAGI come from the germline V gene (reference sequence). CDR3 DNA sequence: TGTGCCAGTAGTTGGGTATTAGGGGGAGGGACTGAAGCTTTCTTT. This sequence encodes CASSWVLGGGTEAFF.

The genes are TRBV18 and TRBJ1-2; D is perhaps TRBD1 (6 bases). The CDR3 sequence is 13 residues long. V was clipped by 2 bases and J by 7 bases, with 11 bases between them. Germline lookup yields CDR1 KGHSH and CDR2 LQKENI. CDR3 protein: CASSPTPGAGYTF. The DNA for the CDR3 is TGTGCCAGCTCACCAACTCCAGGGGCTGGCTACACCTTC.

The chain employs TRBV6-5 and TRBJ1-4; 8 nucleotides line up with TRBD1. Germline V gene lookup returns CDR1 MNHEY and CDR2 SVGAGI. V shed 8 bases, J shed 8 bases, and the junction held 7 bases outside the gene matches. CDR3 length: 13 residues. CDR3 DNA sequence: TGTGCCAGCCAGACAGGGGTACTGGAAAAACTGTTTTTT. This gives the protein CASQTGVLEKLFF.